This is a list of T cell receptor beta chains from one sample in a study of blood T cell repertoires in COVID-19. The data were produced by immunoSEQ multiplex PCR, yet TCRdb's version contains in-frame clones alone and is incomplete. This table has 300,000 to 400,000 clones, roughly 87% appearing once. The sample was PBMCs or T cells enriched from blood (not recorded which). The receptors were sampled from a woman aged 25-40 years who had recovered from COVID-19. CDR3s include the opening cysteine and the closing phenylalanine or tryptophan. The D gene is left open where the match is weak. The size entry is marked missing in some rows and otherwise reads once, few, many or a size class.

cdr3_nt	cdr3_aa	j_call	d_call	cdr3_length	v_call	clone_size
TGTGCCAGCAGTGACCAGACAGGGCTGAACACCGGGGAGCTGTTTTTT	CASSDQTGLNTGELFF	TRBJ2-2	TRBD1	16	TRBV25-1	once
TGCGCCCCGCCCGCAGGGGTGGATCGATGCACAGATACGCAGTATTTT	CAPPAGVDRCTDTQYF	TRBJ2-3	-	16	TRBV10-1	few
TGTGCCAGCAGTCCCCGGACAGGGGATGGGTATGGCTACACCTTC	CASSPRTGDGYGYTF	TRBJ1-2	TRBD1	15	TRBV27	-
TGTGCCAGCGATGGGCAGGGACAGAATAATGAAAAACTGTTTTTT	CASDGQGQNNEKLFF	TRBJ1-4	TRBD1	15	TRBV2	-
TGTGCCAGCAGACGGCCGGAGGGCCCCCGTAACTATGGCTACACCTTC	CASRRPEGPRNYGYTF	TRBJ1-2	-	16	TRBV7-9	-
TGTGCCAGCAGCCTACCTTGGGGGCTCCAAGAGACCCAGTACTTC	CASSLPWGLQETQYF	TRBJ2-5	-	15	TRBV11-2	-
TGTGCCAGCAGGCGAGGAGGGACGGGCTACACCTTC	CASRRGGTGYTF	TRBJ1-2	-	12	TRBV27	-
TGTGCCAGCAGCTTAGCGGGAGATACGCAGTATTTT	CASSLAGDTQYF	TRBJ2-3	-	12	TRBV11-2	few
TGTGCCAGCTCACACGGACAGGTCCCCTCTGGAAACACCATATATTTT	CASSHGQVPSGNTIYF	TRBJ1-3	TRBD1	16	TRBV18	-
TGCGCCAGCAGCGACCCCGGGACTCTTCAGCGGGGGGGCCTACCAGATACGCAGTATTTT	CASSDPGTLQRGGLPDTQYF	TRBJ2-3	TRBD2	20	TRBV5-1	once
TGTGCCAGCAGCGCTAACTATGGCTACACCTTC	CASSANYGYTF	TRBJ1-2	-	11	TRBV2	once
TGTGCCAGCGGACTGGGAGGCAACACTGAAGCTTTCTTT	CASGLGGNTEAFF	TRBJ1-1	-	13	TRBV7-9	few
TGTGCCAGCAGCATACCGGGAGACCGAGCCTACGAGCAGTACTTC	CASSIPGDRAYEQYF	TRBJ2-7	-	15	TRBV28	-
TGTGCCAGCAGTCTCCCCGGGGTAAACATTCAGTACTTC	CASSLPGVNIQYF	TRBJ2-4	-	13	TRBV28	-
TGTGCCACCAGTGATCTAGCTGGCGGGGAGCTGTTTTTT	CATSDLAGGELFF	TRBJ2-2	-	13	TRBV24-1	-
TGTGCCAGCACCCCGGCTGCGGGGCCCACAGATACGCAGTATTTT	CASTPAAGPTDTQYF	TRBJ2-3	-	15	TRBV19	few
TGTGCCAGCAGTGAACGGACAGGGGGATTCTACGAGCAGTACTTC	CASSERTGGFYEQYF	TRBJ2-7	TRBD1	15	TRBV2	-
TGTGCCAGCACGGTAGCGGGGCCAGATACGCAGTATTTT	CASTVAGPDTQYF	TRBJ2-3	TRBD2	13	TRBV6-5	-
TGTGCCACCAGCAGGCCGGACACTACTAACTATGGCTACACCTTC	CATSRPDTTNYGYTF	TRBJ1-2	-	15	TRBV15	-
TGTGCCAGTAGTACAGATTCAGGGGCTGCGAACACCGGGGAGCTGTTTTTT	CASSTDSGAANTGELFF	TRBJ2-2	-	17	TRBV19	-
TGTGCCAGCAGTTACCTTGGCGGATCCAACTCTGAAGCTTTCTTT	CASSYLGGSNSEAFF	TRBJ1-1	-	15	TRBV6-5	-
TGTGCCAGCAGTTATCGGTCTGGCTACACCTTC	CASSYRSGYTF	TRBJ1-2	-	11	TRBV6-5	-
TGTGCCAGCTCCGGCGACAGGGCCCAATCCCTCCACTTT	CASSGDRAQSLHF	TRBJ1-6	TRBD1	13	TRBV18	-
TGTGCCAGCAGCTTGAGGGGGAGCTCCTATAATTCACCCCTCCACTTT	CASSLRGSSYNSPLHF	TRBJ1-6	-	16	TRBV5-8	-
TGTGCCTGGACGGCAGGGCCGATTAGCAATCAGCCCCAGCATTTT	CAWTAGPISNQPQHF	TRBJ1-5	-	15	TRBV30	once
TGTGCCAGCGCCCCAGGGGCGTACTCCTACGAGCAGTACTTC	CASAPGAYSYEQYF	TRBJ2-7	-	14	TRBV28	-
TGTGCCAGCAGCCCCCCCGGGACAAGGACCGAGCAGTACTTC	CASSPPGTRTEQYF	TRBJ2-7	-	14	TRBV6-5	-
TGTGCCTGGAGCGGTAGGGGGGGCTACACAGATACGCAGTATTTT	CAWSGRGGYTDTQYF	TRBJ2-3	-	15	TRBV30	-
TGTGCTAGTGGTCGGGACAGGGGTTTACACGAGCAGTACTTC	CASGRDRGLHEQYF	TRBJ2-7	TRBD1	14	TRBV12-5	-
TGTGCTAGTATGACAGCTGGAAACACCATATATTTT	CASMTAGNTIYF	TRBJ1-3	-	12	TRBV12-5	-
TGCGCCAGCAGCCTACATCAGGACAGAACGCTATGGGGCTACACCTTC	CASSLHQDRTLWGYTF	TRBJ1-2	-	16	TRBV4-1	-
TGTGCCTGGACCTTCCCGACGGGGTTCTCTGGAAACACCATATATTTT	CAWTFPTGFSGNTIYF	TRBJ1-3	-	16	TRBV30	-